This T cell receptor beta chain was observed in a study of regulatory T cells in long-lasting Graves disease. Whole-study findings and limits: Thyroid tissue went unexamined; only peripheral blood was analyzed.

Germline lookup yields CDR1 MNHEY and CDR2 SVGEGT. Trimming left V 2 bases short and J 10 bases short, with 12 bases between. This CDR3 contains 13 residues. This clonotype was found many times. Its antigen is not identified. Indicated time point: newly diagnosed GD, antithyroid drugs for less than 3 months. After RNA was extracted from PBMCs, the TCR library was made from it. TCR beta libraries were built with iRepertoire HTBI primers and Arm-PCR of CDR3 regions. TCRdb called the multiplex PCR reads again in MiXCR, with one record for every CDR3 protein. The table has under 450,000 distinct CDR3 sequences, over 9.5% seen once; the top ten hold 18%. This same sample was also taken into another study, of T cells in Graves' hyperthyroidism and ophthalmopathy. As that report states: Exclusion followed for patients with uncontrolled infection, other autoimmune disease, pregnancy or lactation. For the diagnoses, clinical symptoms, serum thyroxine and TRAb, thyroid ultrasound and orbital computed tomography were used.

The V call is TRBV6-2 or TRBV6-3, the J call TRBJ2-1; possible D gene TRBD2, 5 bases. The sequenced sample was peripheral blood mononuclear cells (PBMCs), obtained at new diagnosis, from a patient treated with antithyroid drugs. The clonotype originates from a woman aged 18 to 35 with Graves disease. CDR3 nucleotides: TGTGCCAGCAGTTACAGGTCCGGGGAGGAGCAGTTCTTC. Its protein is CASSYRSGEEQFF.